Below, 17 T cell receptor beta chains from the same sample are listed, as sequenced in a study of metastatic and nonmetastatic thyroid tumors. All patients were treatment-naive before thyroid surgery. MiXCR re-clonotyped the PCR reads for TCRdb. Of around 41,000 clones listed, about 3.3% are singletons. The sample consisted of blood. The origin of the receptors is a female donor with papillary thyroid cancer or a benign thyroid nodule (not recorded which). Some clones in this sample may be carry-over from other donors' samples.

This clone was picked up many times. The chain is built from TRBV5-6 and TRBJ2-7; no definite D call. The CDR3 runs 14 residues. V was clipped by 4 bases and J by 0 bases, with 11 bases between them. Germline V lookup: CDR1 SGHDT, CDR2 YYEEEE. CDR3 amino acids: CASSGYSRSYEQYF. In nucleotides, the CDR3 is TGTGCCAGCAGCGGATACAGCCGCTCCTACGAGCAGTACTTC.

In this sample, this clone turned up a few times. The V and J genes are TRBV12-3 or TRBV12-4 and TRBJ2-1; the D gene is possibly TRBD2 (6 bases). With 7 bases removed from V and 3 bases from J, the gap between germline ends came to 10 bases. The CDR3 is 13 amino acids. The DNA of the CDR3 is TGTGCCAGCAAGGCGGGGCGCTACAATGAGCAGTTCTTC. The encoded protein is CASKAGRYNEQFF.

The chain combines TRBV3-1 with TRBJ2-1; possibly TRBD2 for D (5 bases). Germline lookup yields CDR1 LGHDT and CDR2 YNNKEL (reference sequence). The CDR3 runs 14 residues. V lost 4 bases and J lost 7, with 14 bases in between. The CDR3 DNA is TGTGCCAGCAGCCTGCCGGGGTCTCAGAATGAGCAGTTCTTC. Translation gives CASSLPGSQNEQFF.

This clone was counted ten times or more. This CDR3 is CSATTGYTEAFF. CDR3 DNA: TGCAGTGCTACGACAGGGTACACTGAAGCTTTCTTT. J is TRBJ1-1 and V is TRBV20-1; TRBD1 matches at 7 bases. The germline V gene has CDR1 DFQATT and CDR2 SNEGSKA (reference sequence). The junction had 2 bases not matched to a gene; V was cut back by 4 bases and J by 3 bases. The CDR3 has 12 amino acids.

The sample holds a few counts of this clone. The V and J genes are TRBV20-1 and TRBJ1-2; D is undetermined. The CDR3 consists of 14 residues. Germline lookup yields CDR1 DFQATT and CDR2 SNEGSKA (reference sequence). Trimming stripped 5 bases from V and 4 bases from J, with 17 bases between. The CDR3 loop reads CSAAEGGLLYGYTF. The CDR3 DNA is TGCAGTGCTGCGGAGGGAGGGTTGCTCTATGGCTACACCTTC.

This clone was counted many times. The genes are TRBV6-4 and TRBJ2-3; D could derive from TRBD1 or TRBD2 (5 bases each). Germline CDR1 and CDR2: MRHNA and SNTAGT. CDR3 size: 13 residues. V was trimmed by 4 bases and J by 0 bases, leaving 5 bases between them. The DNA for the CDR3 is TGTGCCAGCAGTGGGGACAGCACAGATACGCAGTATTTT. Amino acid sequence: CASSGDSTDTQYF.

This clone was picked up a small number of times. The V call is TRBV6-2 or TRBV6-3, the J call TRBJ2-3; TRBD2 aligns across 7 bases. With 5 bases clipped from V and 2 bases from J, the junction kept 10 bases outside the gene matches. The germline gives CDR1 MNHEY, CDR2 SVGEGT. This CDR3 comprises 16 residues. The CDR3 DNA reads TGTGCCAGCAGTCCGAATATAGCGGGCATCACAGATACGCAGTATTTT. As protein: CASSPNIAGITDTQYF.

This clone has just a few counts. The V call is TRBV19, the J call TRBJ2-3, with 9 bases lining up with TRBD1. This CDR3 region has 16 residues. CDR1 is LNHDA, CDR2 SQIVND, per germline (reference sequence). Trimming cost V 4 bases and J 1 base; bases outside gene matches: 6. CDR3 amino acids: CASSSTGGSGTDTQYF. DNA of the CDR3: TGTGCCAGTAGTAGCACAGGGGGCAGCGGCACAGATACGCAGTATTTT.

This clone has a count of ten or more. The chain uses TRBV7-8 and TRBJ2-3; 11 positions agree with TRBD2. Per germline, CDR1 SGHVS and CDR2 FQNEAQ. The V segment lost 7 bases and the J segment 4 bases; nucleotides outside the gene matches: 7. This CDR3 has 15 residues. CDR3 in DNA: TGTGCCAGCAACCCGCTAGCGGGAGGATCAGATACGCAGTATTTT. This encodes CASNPLAGGSDTQYF.

By share of the sample, this clone is medium-sized. CDR3 protein: CSARETGSPGYTF. CDR3 bases: TGCAGTGCTAGAGAGACAGGGAGTCCTGGCTACACCTTC. V usage is TRBV20-1 and J usage is TRBJ1-2, with 7 bases identical to TRBD1. Looked up from germline, CDR1 is DFQATT and CDR2 is SNEGSKA (reference sequence). The CDR3 length is 13 residues. With 0 bases clipped from V and 7 bases from J, the junction kept 5 bases outside the gene matches.

This clone showed up many times. This may stem from a read error, because a much larger clone lies one nucleotide away. No conserved phenylalanine or tryptophan ends this CDR3, so it is likely a read error. This chain uses TRBV20-1 with TRBJ2-7; TRBD2 matches at 9 bases. CDR1 and CDR2 from the germline V gene are DFQATT and SNEGSKA (reference sequence). This CDR3 comprises 14 residues. V lost 0 bases, J lost 6 bases, and 6 bases stayed unmatched. The CDR3 region is CSARDLAGGFEQYL. The CDR3 DNA follows: TGCAGTGCTAGAGATCTCGCGGGAGGGTTCGAGCAGTACCTC.

In this sample, this clone turned up many times. The gene calls are TRBV18 and TRBJ2-5; D not certain. With 5 bases removed from V and 2 bases from J, the gap between germline ends came to 9 bases. The CDR3 length is 13 residues. Germline V lookup: CDR1 KGHSH, CDR2 LQKENI. This chain's CDR3 is CASSFLEQETQYF. The CDR3 DNA is TGTGCCAGCTCATTCCTCGAACAAGAGACCCAGTACTTC.

This clone was found many times. The CDR3 protein is CASRDRLAGGNNEQFF. In DNA, the CDR3 is TGTGCCAGCAGAGACCGACTAGCGGGAGGGAACAATGAGCAGTTCTTC. The J gene is TRBJ2-1, the V gene TRBV6-1, with 14 positions matching TRBD2. V lost 6 bases and J lost 5; bases outside the gene matches: 6. CDR1 is MNHNS and CDR2 is SASEGT in the germline V gene. There are 16 residues in the CDR3.

Points on this clone: The same CDR3 is also encoded by other DNA sequences in this sample. The CDR3 DNA follows: TGTGCCAGCAGTGAAGCTTCGACATACGTCAACGTCCTGACTTTC. It yields the protein CASSEASTYVNVLTF. V and J are TRBV6-1 and TRBJ2-6, with D uncertain. CDR1 is MNHNS, CDR2 SASEGT, per germline. V was pared by 0 bases and J by 9 bases, with 12 bases between. The CDR3 covers 15 residues.

V gene TRBV13 combines with J gene TRBJ2-5; 7 positions agree with TRBD1. Germline V gives CDR1 PRHDT, CDR2 FYEKMQ (reference sequence). This CDR3 has 16 residues. J was trimmed by 1 base and V by 5 bases; bases with no gene match: 10. The CDR3 region is CASSHTTGYPQETQYF. CDR3 nucleotides: TGTGCCAGCAGCCACACGACAGGGTATCCCCAAGAGACCCAGTACTTC.

By share of the sample, this clone is medium-sized. The chain recombines TRBV3-1 with TRBJ2-1; the match to TRBD1 covers 10 bases. The V segment lost 1 base and the J segment 4 bases; nucleotides outside the gene matches: 4. The CDR3 loop spans 16 amino acids. CDR1 is LGHDT, CDR2 YNNKEL, per germline (reference sequence). The CDR3 sequence: CASSQGKGQGYNEQFF. The CDR3 nucleotides read TGTGCCAGCAGCCAAGGGAAGGGACAGGGGTACAATGAGCAGTTCTTC.

This clone has ten or more counts. This rearrangement joins TRBV12-3 or TRBV12-4 to TRBJ2-7; TRBD2 matches at 8 bases. The junction had 8 bases not matched to a gene; V was cut back by 3 bases and J by 4 bases. CDR3 size: 15 residues. CDR3 sequence reads: CASSLGSGSGYEQYF. DNA for the CDR3: TGTGCCAGCAGTTTGGGGAGCGGGAGTGGGTACGAGCAGTACTTC.